This TCR beta chain appears in the sequencing data of a study of CD8+CD57+ T cells in acquired aplastic anemia. The sequenced patients had an expansion of CD8+CD57+ cells seen by flow cytometry. CDR3 and TCR beta VDJ profiling relied on a genomic DNA template. MiXCR, run by TCRdb on the reads, gives a single entry per CDR3 protein. The sample carries roughly 170,000 distinct CDR3 sequences, roughly 50% recorded once. This CDR3 is 14 amino acids long. V lost 9 bases and J 2 bases, leaving 14 bases between the germline ends. Looked up from germline, CDR1 is LNHDA and CDR2 is SQIVND (reference sequence).

The sample comprised sorted CD4+, CD8+, or CD8+CD57+ T cells (not recorded which) from PBMCs. The chain links TRBV19 to TRBJ1-5; no reliable D call. The source is a human donor with aplastic anemia. The CDR3 loop reads CASRREVGNQPQHF. CDR3 DNA sequence: TGTGCCAGCAGGCGGGAGGTCGGCAATCAGCCCCAGCATTTT.